This T cell receptor (beta chain) comes out of a study of blood T cell repertoires in COVID-19. Study at large: Samples representing acute and convalescent COVID-19 were sourced from the United States, Italy and Spain.

Per the original data handling: From reference gene primer amplification, estimates of nucleated cell counts were derived. Some clones are missing from TCRdb's copy, which holds only in-frame ones; the method was immunoSEQ multiplex PCR. V, J and clone size derive from that table, while D and trimming were established from the DNA sequence. The data show 180,000 or so clones, roughly 84% seen once. Germline values: CDR1 LGHDT, CDR2 YNNKEL (reference sequence). V was pared by 1 base and J by 2 bases, with 8 bases between. The CDR3 runs to 14 residues. Researchers sorted participants into cohorts using their self-reported clinical history. Donors in Cohort 3 who had recovered were those with two negative PCRs, healthcare professional clearance, or resolution of their symptoms.

The receptor was isolated from a man aged 40-55 years who had recovered from COVID-19. What was sequenced was PBMCs or T cells enriched from blood (not recorded which). The genes are TRBV3-1 (or the pseudogene TRBV3-2) and TRBJ2-5; TRBD2 is a possible D gene (6 bases). The CDR3, as DNA: TGTGCCAGCAGCCAAGGTGGGGGGCAAGAGACCCAGTACTTC. It encodes CASSQGGGQETQYF.